A single TCR beta chain is shown here with its context. The sample belongs to a study of blood T cell repertoires in COVID-19. As for the study in general: Whether acute or convalescent, the COVID-19 samples came from the United States, Italy and Spain. Nucleic acid was either cDNA or gDNA, and it came from T cells, B-cell-depleted T cells, or PBMCs.

As originally analysed: It was from reference gene primer amplification that nucleated cell counts were estimated. Profiling relied on immunoSEQ multiplex PCR, and the TCRdb table lists in-frame clones only, not all of them. V, J and clone size are taken as reported in that table, and D and trimming were inferred from the DNA itself. The profile shows some 46,000 clones, over 80% of them singletons. Germline V gives CDR1 LGHDT, CDR2 YNNKEL (reference sequence). V lost 3 bases and J 7 bases, leaving 6 bases between the germline ends. The CDR3 loop spans 11 amino acids. The rearrangement uses TRBV3-1 (or the pseudogene TRBV3-2) and TRBJ1-2; D unclear. The sample taken for sequencing was peripheral blood. The sequence was obtained from a middle-aged man with acute or convalescent COVID-19. The CDR3 DNA follows: TGTGCCAGCAGCCAGCAGGCTGGCTACACCTTC. Amino acids: CASSQQAGYTF.